Listed below are T cell receptor beta chains from one sample, sequenced in a study of cytomegalovirus exposure and HLA in healthy donors. The method was immunoSEQ multiplex PCR; TCRdb's version includes in-frame clones alone and lacks a portion of them. The sample has approximately 170,000 clones, 68% seen once. Sequenced: PBMCs. The receptor set was obtained from a man aged 50-60 years in good health and CMV-seronegative. CDR3s include the opening cysteine and the closing phenylalanine or tryptophan. A D gene is named only where the DNA matches it firmly. Clone size is shown for a subset of rows, as once, few, many or a class of expanded clone.

few	TRBD1	TRBJ2-7	TRBV11-1	TGTGCCAGCAGTCCGGACAGGGGTGGTCGGTACGAGCAGTACTTC	CASSPDRGGRYEQYF
NA	TRBD2	TRBJ2-3	TRBV7-7	TGTGCTAGCAGCCCCGGACTAGCGGGGGGGGAAGATACGCAGTATTTT	CASSPGLAGGEDTQYF
NA	TRBD1	TRBJ2-7	TRBV19	TGTGCCAGTAGTGCCGGACAGGGAGGCTCCTACGAGCAGTACTTC	CASSAGQGGSYEQYF
NA	NA	TRBJ2-3	TRBV12-5	TGTGCTAGTGGTTTGGGGCGGGTCGGACGCACAGATACGCAGTATTTT	CASGLGRVGRTDTQYF
few	NA	TRBJ2-3	TRBV5-1	TGCGCCAGCAGCCTAGGGGACTTCACAGATACGCAGTATTTT	CASSLGDFTDTQYF
NA	TRBD1	TRBJ1-2	TRBV29-1	TGCAGCGTTGAAGGGAACAGGGGGAGCGGCTACACCTTC	CSVEGNRGSGYTF
NA	NA	TRBJ1-6	TRBV7-8	TGTGCCAGCAGCCCCCGACAGGAGTCCTATAATTCACCCCTCCACTTT	CASSPRQESYNSPLHF
NA	TRBD1	TRBJ1-1	TRBV28	TGTGCCAGCAGTTTATTGTCAGGGGGAACTGAAGCTTTCTTT	CASSLLSGGTEAFF
NA	NA	TRBJ1-2	TRBV19	TGTGCCAGTAGGTTCGACAGTAACTATGGCTACACCTTC	CASRFDSNYGYTF
NA	NA	TRBJ1-2	TRBV7-5	TGTGCCAGCAGCTCTACAGGGGCACATGGCTACACCTTC	CASSSTGAHGYTF
NA	NA	TRBJ1-1	TRBV9	TGTGCCAGCAGCGTAGAACCCGGGAACACTGAAGCTTTCTTT	CASSVEPGNTEAFF